This entry concerns a single T cell receptor (beta chain). The sample comes from a study of blood T cell repertoires in COVID-19. Study summary: Sources were T cells, B-cell-depleted T cells, or PBMCs; the material itself was cDNA or gDNA.

Seattle patients were enrolled during active infection and followed longitudinally. Authors' analysis steps: Nucleated cell number was recorded as an estimate derived from reference gene primer amplification. Here immunoSEQ multiplex PCR was the method, and the copy in TCRdb shows in-frame clones only, minus some. Clone size and the V and J calls come from that table; the DNA yielded D and trimming. The repertoire consists of about 370,000 clones, with roughly 90% occurring once and the leading ten covering about 3%. The CDR3 extends over 15 amino acids. The germline V gene has CDR1 SGHVS and CDR2 FQNEAQ. Between the trimmed V and J ends, which lost 6 bases and 3 bases, there was a span of 12 bases.

The chain uses TRBV7-8 and TRBJ1-6; D possibly corresponds to TRBD1 (5 bases). The sequenced material came from peripheral blood. The sequence was obtained from a woman in her thirties with COVID-19, enrolled during active disease. The CDR3 DNA sequence: TGTGCCAGCAGTCCAGACGGACACTATAATTCACCCCTCCACTTT. Its translation: CASSPDGHYNSPLHF.